The source of this T cell receptor (beta chain) is a study of a mutant IDH1 vaccine in newly diagnosed glioma. Study-level background: Patients previously underwent radiotherapy, temozolomide, or both, and most underwent both.

V lost 5 bases to trimming and J lost 5 bases, with 9 bases between them. This CDR3 has 13 amino acids. Germline CDR1 reads MNHNS; CDR2 reads SASEGT. Time point specified: baseline, week 1 (first vaccination visit). Indicated treatment: pre-vaccination baseline after standard-of-care therapy. New WHO grade 3 or 4 astrocytomas that were IDH1-mutant and ATRX-lost had been found in donors. The table came from immunoSEQ multiplex PCR; TCRdb's copy has only in-frame clones and leaves some out. The sample yields 70,000 to 95,000 clones, over 75% seen once. Material: PBMCs, obtained from a glioma patient treated with radiotherapy, temozolomide or both. V and J are TRBV6-1 and TRBJ2-2; D not certain. The receptor was isolated from a man aged 40-49 years with glioma. Some clones in this sample may be carry-over from other donors' samples. The CDR3 spells CASSRTETGELFF. CDR3 sequence (DNA): TGTGCCAGCAGTCGGACGGAGACCGGGGAGCTGTTTTTT.